This TCR beta chain is drawn from a study of TIL therapy for anti-PD-1-resistant metastatic lung cancer (dated by TCRdb to the early 2020s). Concerning the study at large: Tumors were harvested before any PD-1/PD-L1 blockade; patients then received nivolumab, and those progressing received lymphodepletion, expanded TIL infusion and IL-2. Among the enrolled patients, the median age was about 50 years (range about 35-80), and the median tumor PD-L1 proportion score was about 6%. Most of the cohort had lung adenocarcinoma, a handful of tumors were EGFR-mutant and two were ALK-rearranged, and half of the patients were current or former smokers. A median non-synonymous tumor mutation burden of more than 1.2 mutations per megabase was determined across the cohort by whole-exome sequencing. Tumor and peripheral blood T cell receptor beta sequencing was used to track clonotypes across tumor, expanded TIL product and serial blood samples. The paper as a whole reports these results and caveats: Generalizability was limited because the cohort was highly selected, with more treatment-naive, never-smoker and oncogene-addicted patients included than is typical. The baseline peripheral repertoire was partially replaced by infused TIL clonotypes, which then decayed over months, and persistence showed no apparent association with response. The study protocol defined all tumor marker inferences as exploratory.

The meaning of the sample's time point label: pre-treatment sample, taken before nivolumab and TIL therapy. Adults with stage 4 NSCLC were enrolled in a dual-center phase I trial from late 2017 to early 2020. The samples were drawn from an open-label, single-arm phase I trial testing tumor-infiltrating lymphocyte therapy combined with nivolumab in advanced non-small cell lung cancer. Blood mononuclear cells were isolated from EDTA tubes by Ficoll gradient and were snap-frozen as pellets, and DNA was extracted with a Qiagen mini-prep kit. Using bias-controlled multiplex PCR with the immunoSEQ v3 hsTCRB kit, the TCR beta CDR3 regions were amplified from genomic DNA. TCR libraries were sequenced on an Illumina NextSeq 500 to some 2 million read pairs for survey level or roughly 5-6.5 million for deep level. As for how the authors treated the data: The immunoSEQ Analyzer software assigned V, D and J genes, filtered out non-productive sequences, and reported clonality. Repertoires of infused TIL and blood were compared using productive Simpson clonality and the Morisita overlap index of productive TRB rearrangements. Absolute clonotype counts in blood were estimated by multiplying the lymphocyte count by the CD3+ fraction and by the productive frequency of the clone. TCRdb mirrors the immuneACCESS table, restricted to in-frame sequences. Some clones are absent from its copies; in checked studies, under half trace to an unresolved V gene, and the reason for the others is unknown. That table supplies the V and J calls and clone size; D and trimming were determined from the DNA. Present in this sample are 40,000 to 60,000 clones, less than 80% of which were seen just once. Around 4.8% of the sample belongs to the ten largest clones.

V is reduced by 3 bases and J by 2 bases, leaving a spacing of 10 bases between them. From its cysteine to its phenylalanine, the CDR3 spans 14 amino acids. The CDR3 DNA has 42 bases and is translated from base 1. Taken from the germline V gene (reference sequence), the CDR1 and CDR2 loops are SEHNR and FQNEAQ. This clone was detected only once. Its antigen is currently not known. No base quality values were provided; no much bigger clone lies one nucleotide off. The receptor chain draws on TRBV7-9 and TRBJ2-5; the D gene may be TRBD1 or TRBD2, since each aligns over 5 bases. Sequenced material: blood, taken at baseline. This TCR derives from a woman aged 30 to 85 with non-small cell lung cancer. The CDR3 has the sequence CASSFHGGQETQYF. The nucleotide sequence is given as TGTGCCAGCAGCTTTCATGGGGGTCAAGAGACCCAGTACTTC. With the portions outside the CDR3 filled from the reference TRBV7-9 and TRBJ2-5 genes, the complete variable region becomes DTGVSQNPRHKITKRGQNVTFRCDPISEHNRLYWYRQTLGQGPEFLTYFQNEAQLEKSRLLSDRFSAERPKGSFSTLEIQRTEQGDSAMYLCASSFHGGQETQYFGPGTRLLVL.